This T cell receptor (beta chain) came from a study of vaccination and CD4 T cells after COVID-19. Overall study context: The convalescents included six males and four females, and among them two were Hispanic while seven were Caucasian. Study observations and caveats: Early timepoints after natural infection were not analyzed in these convalescent patients. Median counts of SARS-CoV-2-reactive clonotypes increased from about 20 to 38; this difference was not significant.

The CDR3 is made up of 16 amino acids. The treatment: roughly 10-day PBMC culture with coronavirus spike peptide pools or control peptides (ViraFEST assay). A word on this clonotype: Its target is not known.

Sequencing of DNA taken from cultured CD4+ T cells relied on the Oncomine TCR Beta short-read assay. TCRdb itself ran the PCR reads through MiXCR, one entry per CDR3 protein. Among some 11,000 distinct CDR3 sequences listed, around a third were seen once. The chain is built from TRBV21-1 and TRBJ1-2; whether TRBD1, the table's D call, matches the DNA was not checked. TRBV21-1 is listed as a pseudogene. The sample consisted of CD4+ T cells from blood, cultured in vitro, taken after SARS-CoV-2 vaccination. The sequence derives from a human donor who had recovered from COVID-19. The CDR3 coding sequence is TGTGCCAGCAGCAAAGAAGTCACAGGGGGCGCTCGTGGCTACACCTTC. Translated, it gives CASSKEVTGGARGYTF.